The sequence of this TCR beta chain was determined in a study of blood T cell repertoires in COVID-19. Overall study: From the United States, Italy and Spain came samples of acute and convalescent COVID-19. From T cells, B-cell-depleted T cells, or PBMCs came the material, which was cDNA or gDNA.

In germline, CDR1 is MNHEY, CDR2 SVGAGI. The CDR3 length is 15 residues. After removal of 2 bases from V and 4 bases from J, the junction contained 1 base not matched to a gene. Original handling: The authors estimated nucleated cell counts from reference gene primer amplification. TCRdb's copy holds only in-frame clones and misses some; the assay was immunoSEQ multiplex PCR. V and J calls and clone size come straight from that table; D and trimming were deduced from the DNA. The profile shows around 140,000 clones, 75% to 90% of them singletons. The chain joins TRBV6-5 to TRBJ2-2, with TRBD2 identical over 10 bases. Sequencing input: peripheral blood. The receptor comes from a man aged 65 to 79 who had recovered from COVID-19. CDR3 sequence (DNA): TGTGCCAGCAGTTACGCTAGCGGGAGCACCGGGGAGCTGTTTTTT. This translates into CASSYASGSTGELFF.